This T cell receptor beta chain was identified in a study of blood T cell repertoires in COVID-19. Repertoires were generated with immunoSEQ multiplex PCR, while TCRdb's copy carries only in-frame clones and drops some. This sample has about 170,000 clones, with roughly nine tenths found just once. Germline CDR1 and CDR2: LGHDT and YNNKEL (reference sequence). V lost 2 bases to trimming and J lost 7 bases, with 21 bases between them. The CDR3 sequence is 16 residues long. Material for sequencing was PBMCs or T cells enriched from blood (not recorded which). The source is a woman between 50 and 59 years old who had recovered from COVID-19. The chain recombines TRBV3-1 (or the pseudogene TRBV3-2) with TRBJ2-7; possible D gene TRBD2, 6 bases. The CDR3 nucleotides read TGTGCCAGCAGCCAATTCCCGGAGCCGGTCCGGGGGGAGCAGTACTTC. Its translation is CASSQFPEPVRGEQYF.